What follows are 16 T cell receptor beta chains derived from one specimen sequenced in a study. In TCRdb, the reads were re-called with MiXCR into one record per CDR3 protein. This sample yields some 5,200 distinct CDR3 sequences, of which about 9.2% are seen a single time; roughly 5.2% belongs to the top ten. The sample taken for sequencing was CD4+ T cells from synovial fluid. The receptor source for this set is a human donor with rheumatoid arthritis.

This clonotype has at least ten counts. V usage is TRBV6-1 and J usage is TRBJ1-2; D unclear. Trimming stripped 1 base from V and 7 bases from J, with 13 bases between. Looked up from germline, CDR1 is MNHNS and CDR2 is SASEGT. This CDR3 comprises 14 residues. In nucleotides, the CDR3 is TGTGCCAGCAGTGAAGGACCTCAAACGCTTGGCTACACCTTC. As protein: CASSEGPQTLGYTF.

The genes are TRBV6-6 and TRBJ2-1; 7 bases align to TRBD2. The CDR3 has 18 amino acids. Germline V gene data show CDR1 as MNHNY and CDR2 as SVGAGI (reference sequence). V lost 6 bases and J lost 2; bases outside the gene matches: 16. The CDR3 sequence: CASSHSGDSSGAYNEQFF. The CDR3 DNA is TGTGCCAGCAGCCATTCCGGCGATTCGAGCGGGGCCTACAATGAGCAGTTCTTC.

This clonotype has ten or more counts. The chain links TRBV7-9 to TRBJ2-3, with 11 nucleotides matching TRBD2. V lost 7 bases to trimming and J lost 3 bases; unmatched junction nucleotides: 6. Germline V lookup: CDR1 SEHNR, CDR2 FQNEAQ (reference sequence). CDR3 length: 15 residues. The DNA for the CDR3 is TGTGCCAGCACCGAACTAGCGGGAGTGACAGATACGCAGTATTTT. Protein sequence: CASTELAGVTDTQYF.

In this sample, this clonotype is medium-sized. The chain couples TRBV10-3 to TRBJ2-4, with D perhaps given as TRBD1 or TRBD2 (5 bases each). The CDR3 covers 14 residues. Between the trimmed V and J ends, which lost 8 bases and 0 bases, there was a span of 11 bases. Germline V lookup: CDR1 ENHRY, CDR2 SYGVKD. The CDR3 here is CAIPTGTAKNIQYF. The CDR3 region has the DNA TGTGCCATCCCAACGGGGACAGCCAAAAACATTCAGTACTTC.

In this sample, this clonotype turned up many times. J is TRBJ2-5 and V is TRBV7-2; D might be TRBD1 (5 bases). This CDR3 contains 14 residues. The germline V gene encodes CDR1 SGHTA and CDR2 FQGNSA. V lost 5 bases, J lost 0 bases, and 10 bases lay in between. The CDR3 spells CASSLGHNQETQYF. CDR3 coding DNA: TGTGCCAGCAGCCTAGGACACAACCAAGAGACCCAGTACTTC.

This rearrangement joins TRBV12-3 or TRBV12-4 to TRBJ1-5, with 8 bases matching TRBD1. Germline trimming cut 2 bases from V and 2 bases from J; bases unmatched to any gene: 8. This CDR3 spans 17 amino acids. This chain's CDR3 is CASSLSQGGQGNQPQHF. In nucleotides, the CDR3 is TGTGCCAGCAGTTTATCGCAAGGGGGACAGGGCAATCAGCCCCAGCATTTT.

The sample holds many counts of this clonotype. This rearrangement joins TRBV18 to TRBJ2-1, with TRBD2 as a possible D gene (6 bases). The CDR3 totals 16 residues. Trimming took 0 bases from V and 3 from J, leaving 12 bases between them. Germline CDR1 and CDR2: KGHSH and LQKENI. This CDR3 reads CASSPPRSSDYNEQFF. DNA for the CDR3: TGTGCCAGCTCACCACCGAGGTCTAGCGACTACAATGAGCAGTTCTTC.

There are many counts of this clonotype. The CDR3 region is CASRVRGFEQFF. Written as DNA, the CDR3 is TGTGCCAGCAGGGTCCGCGGCTTTGAGCAGTTCTTC. The chain combines TRBV2 with TRBJ2-1; no firm D call. The CDR3 totals 12 residues. Trimming stripped 6 bases from V and 9 bases from J, with 12 bases between. Germline CDR1 reads SNHLY; CDR2 reads FYNNEI. Full variable domain (rest looked up from reference TRBV2 and TRBJ2-1): EPEVTQTPSHQVTQMGQEVILRCVPISNHLYFYWYRQILGQKVEFLVSFYNNEISEKSEIFDDQFSVERPDGSNFTLKIRSTKLEDSAMYFCASRVRGFEQFFGPGTRLTVL.

With respect to this clonotype: Since a much larger clone is just one base distant, this may be a read error. This sequence joins TRBV7-2 and TRBJ2-7; maybe TRBD2 (6 bases). The V end was cut by 4 bases, the J end by 5 bases, with 15 bases between. The CDR3 covers 14 residues. Looked up from germline, CDR1 is SGHTA and CDR2 is FQGNSA. The DNA of the CDR3 is TGTGCCAGCAGCTCGGGACTGGGCCGCCACGAGCAGTACTTC. The encoded protein is CASSSGLGRHEQYF.

This clonotype was counted many times. The genes are TRBV20-1 and TRBJ1-1; 7 bases fit TRBD1. Germline CDR1 reads DFQATT; CDR2 reads SNEGSKA (reference sequence). CDR3 length: 14 residues. Germline trimming cut 5 bases from V and 0 bases from J; bases unmatched to any gene: 6. The chain's CDR3 is CSASRDSLNTEAFF. In DNA form, the CDR3 reads TGCAGTGCTTCCCGGGACAGCCTGAACACTGAAGCTTTCTTT.

This clonotype qualifies as medium-sized. CDR3 sequence reads: CASSQGQHEQFF. CDR3 in DNA: TGTGCCAGCAGCCAAGGACAGCATGAGCAGTTCTTC. The rearrangement links TRBV14 to TRBJ2-1, with TRBD1 as a possible D gene (5 bases). Germline V gives CDR1 SGHDN, CDR2 FVKESK. This CDR3 has 12 amino acids. Trimming took off 1 base at V and 8 bases at J, with 6 bases between the two ends.

By share of the sample, this clonotype is medium-sized. The V gene is TRBV20-1, the J gene TRBJ1-2; D perhaps matches TRBD1 (5 bases). V lost 1 base to trimming and J lost 2 bases, with 8 bases between them. Germline CDR1 reads DFQATT; CDR2 reads SNEGSKA (reference sequence). The CDR3 consists of 13 residues. CDR3 sequence: CSARVRGNYGYTF. CDR3 nucleotide sequence: TGCAGTGCTAGAGTTCGGGGGAACTATGGCTACACCTTC.

In its sample, this clonotype was seen many times. This sequence joins TRBV6-1 and TRBJ2-7; TRBD1 matches at 9 bases. With 10 bases clipped from V and 7 bases from J, the junction kept 14 bases outside the gene matches. This CDR3 region has 14 residues. Germline V gene sequence: CDR1 MNHNS, CDR2 SASEGT. The DNA for the CDR3 is TGTGCCACCTCCCGGGACAGGGTCCTTGGGGAGCAGTACTTC. As protein: CATSRDRVLGEQYF.

The CDR3 loop is CASSRQGYFAGANVLTF. The CDR3 DNA reads as TGTGCCAGCTCACGGCAGGGATATTTTGCTGGGGCCAACGTCCTGACTTTC. This chain links TRBV18 with TRBJ2-6, with D perhaps TRBD1 (5 bases). CDR3 size: 17 residues. The germline V and J ends were trimmed by 4 bases and 2 bases, with 15 bases remaining between them. Germline CDR1 and CDR2: KGHSH and LQKENI.

This clonotype was observed a handful of times. The CDR3 spells CASSLGGSNYNEQFF. CDR3 nucleotides: TGTGCCAGCAGCTTAGGGGGGTCCAACTACAATGAGCAGTTCTTC. This chain joins TRBV7-2 and TRBJ2-1, with D possibly called TRBD1 or TRBD2 (5 bases each). Germline V gene sequence: CDR1 SGHTA, CDR2 FQGNSA. CDR3 length: 15 residues. Trimming left V 1 base short and J 3 bases short, with 10 bases between.

By frequency in the sample, this clonotype is medium-sized. V gene TRBV28 combines with J gene TRBJ2-1; TRBD2 matches at 7 bases. This CDR3 spans 15 amino acids. Losses at the gene ends were 7 bases for V and 8 bases for J; bases not matched to a gene: 14. Germline V CDR1 and CDR2: MDHEN, SYDVKM. The CDR3 region has the DNA TGTGCCAGCACCTCTGGAGGGACTAATCGACATGAGCAGTTCTTC. Translated: CASTSGGTNRHEQFF. Based on the CDR3 plus reference TRBV28 and TRBJ2-1, the full variable domain is DVKVTQSSRYLVKRTGEKVFLECVQDMDHENMFWYRQDPGLGLRLIYFSYDVKMKEKGDIPEGYSVSREKKERFSLILESASTNQTSMYLCASTSGGTNRHEQFFGPGTRLTVL.